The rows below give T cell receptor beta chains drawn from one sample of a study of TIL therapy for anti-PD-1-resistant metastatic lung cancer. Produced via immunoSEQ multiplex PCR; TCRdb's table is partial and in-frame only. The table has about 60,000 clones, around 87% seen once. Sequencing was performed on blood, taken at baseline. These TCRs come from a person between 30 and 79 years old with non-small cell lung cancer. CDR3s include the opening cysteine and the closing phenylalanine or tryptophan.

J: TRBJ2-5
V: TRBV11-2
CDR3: CASSFRDRGLETQYF

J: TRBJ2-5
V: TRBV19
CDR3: CASSMTQGTQYF

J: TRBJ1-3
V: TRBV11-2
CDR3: CASSETGLRNTIYF

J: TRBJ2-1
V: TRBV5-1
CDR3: CASSLNSAANEQFF

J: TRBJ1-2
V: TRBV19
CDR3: CATHRGPGYGYTF

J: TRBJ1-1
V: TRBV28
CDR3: CASSFALAFF

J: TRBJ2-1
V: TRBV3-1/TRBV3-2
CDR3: CASSQGWGLAGGGEQFF

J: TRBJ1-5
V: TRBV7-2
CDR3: CASSLDRSFNQPQHF

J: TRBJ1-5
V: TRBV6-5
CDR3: CASRRTGTGNQPQHF

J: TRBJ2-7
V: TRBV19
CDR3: CASRSTSGRAYEQYF

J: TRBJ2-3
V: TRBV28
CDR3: CASSFPSTPGTQYF

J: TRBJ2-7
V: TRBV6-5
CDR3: CASSYGPGGAAYEQYF

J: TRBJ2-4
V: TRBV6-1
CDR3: CASSEQTQNIQYF

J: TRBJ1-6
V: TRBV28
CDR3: CASSLRGWSPLHF

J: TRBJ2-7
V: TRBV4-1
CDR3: CASSQDWLGGGSVYEQYF

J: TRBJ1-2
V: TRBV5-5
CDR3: CASSLGWGGGYGYTF

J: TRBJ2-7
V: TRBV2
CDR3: CASTPGLSYEQYF

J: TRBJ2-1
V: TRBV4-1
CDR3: CASSDIYLARKSSHYNEQFF

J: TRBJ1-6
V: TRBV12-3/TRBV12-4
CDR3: CASSFEGKSPLHF

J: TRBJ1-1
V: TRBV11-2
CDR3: CASSLDPGWGTEAFF

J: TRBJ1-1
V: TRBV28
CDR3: CATRRVSTEAFF

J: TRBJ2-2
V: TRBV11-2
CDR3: CASSLHPNTGELFF

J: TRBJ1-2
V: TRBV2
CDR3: CASTSGGHGYTF

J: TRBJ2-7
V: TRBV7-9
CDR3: CASTRDSSYEQYF

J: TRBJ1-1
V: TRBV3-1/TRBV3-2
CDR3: CASSQDTGGGEAFF

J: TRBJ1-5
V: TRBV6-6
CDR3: CASRTFNQPQHF